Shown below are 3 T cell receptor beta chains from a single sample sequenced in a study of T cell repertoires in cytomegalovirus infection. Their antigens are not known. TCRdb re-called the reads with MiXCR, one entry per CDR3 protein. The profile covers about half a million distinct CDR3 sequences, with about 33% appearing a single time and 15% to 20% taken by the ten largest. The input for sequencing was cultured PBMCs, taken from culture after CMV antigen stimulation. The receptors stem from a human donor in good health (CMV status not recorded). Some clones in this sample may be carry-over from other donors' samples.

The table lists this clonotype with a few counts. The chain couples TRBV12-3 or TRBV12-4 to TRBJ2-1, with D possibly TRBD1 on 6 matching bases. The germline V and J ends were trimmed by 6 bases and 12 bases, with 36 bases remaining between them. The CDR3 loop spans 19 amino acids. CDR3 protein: CASRPITLLTGPQEGAQFF. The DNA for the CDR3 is TGTGCCAGCAGACCTATTACTTTACTAACAGGGCCTCAGGAAGGGGCGCAGTTCTTC.

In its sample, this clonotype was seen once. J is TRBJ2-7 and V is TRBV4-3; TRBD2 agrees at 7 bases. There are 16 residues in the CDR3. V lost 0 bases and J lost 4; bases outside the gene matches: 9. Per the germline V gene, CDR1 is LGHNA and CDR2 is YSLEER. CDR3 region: CASSQEFPASGYEQYV. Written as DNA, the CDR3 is TGCGCCAGCAGCCAAGAATTTCCGGCTAGCGGATACGAGCAGTACGTC.

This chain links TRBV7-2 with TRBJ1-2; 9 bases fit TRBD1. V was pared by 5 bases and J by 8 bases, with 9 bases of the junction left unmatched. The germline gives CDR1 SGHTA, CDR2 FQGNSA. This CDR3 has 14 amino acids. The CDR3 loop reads CASSTDRGSWGYTF. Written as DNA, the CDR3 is TGTGCCAGCAGCACCGACAGGGGGTCTTGGGGCTACACCTTC.